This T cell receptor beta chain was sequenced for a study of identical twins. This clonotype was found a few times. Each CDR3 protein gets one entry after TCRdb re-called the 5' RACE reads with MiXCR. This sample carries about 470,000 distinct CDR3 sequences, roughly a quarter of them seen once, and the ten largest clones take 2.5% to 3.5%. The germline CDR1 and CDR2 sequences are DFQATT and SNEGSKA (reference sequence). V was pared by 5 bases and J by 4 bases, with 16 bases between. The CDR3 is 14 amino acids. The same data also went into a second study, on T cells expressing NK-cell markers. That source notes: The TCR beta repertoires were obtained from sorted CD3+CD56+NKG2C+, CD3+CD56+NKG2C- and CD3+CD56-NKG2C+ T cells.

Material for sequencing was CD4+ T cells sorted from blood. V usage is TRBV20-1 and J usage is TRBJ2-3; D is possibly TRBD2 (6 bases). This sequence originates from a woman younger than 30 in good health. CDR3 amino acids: CSAYQSGGADTQYF. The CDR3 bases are TGCAGTGCTTATCAGTCGGGCGGGGCAGATACGCAGTATTTT.